This TCR beta chain was found in a study of blood T cell repertoires in COVID-19. Looking at the study overall: Some COVID-19 samples were acute and others convalescent; all came from the United States, Italy and Spain. T cells, B-cell-depleted T cells, or PBMCs supplied cDNA or gDNA.

The CDR3 has 14 amino acids. The V and J ends lost 6 bases and 6 bases, in that order; junction bases with no gene match: 6. Germline V gene data show CDR1 as MNHEY and CDR2 as SVGAGI. Original processing methods: Amplified reference gene primers provided the basis for estimating nucleated cell counts. Sequenced by immunoSEQ multiplex PCR; TCRdb stores in-frame clones only, minus some. V and J calls and clone size come straight from that table; D and trimming were deduced from the DNA. The profile shows about 75,000 clones, 88% of them singletons. The gene calls are TRBV6-5 and TRBJ2-4; 9 positions match TRBD1. Material for sequencing was peripheral blood. This receptor was identified in a human donor in a cohort sampled during active COVID-19. DNA of the CDR3: TGTGCCAGCAGCTCCGGGACAGGGAGAAACATTCAGTACTTC. It codes for CASSSGTGRNIQYF.